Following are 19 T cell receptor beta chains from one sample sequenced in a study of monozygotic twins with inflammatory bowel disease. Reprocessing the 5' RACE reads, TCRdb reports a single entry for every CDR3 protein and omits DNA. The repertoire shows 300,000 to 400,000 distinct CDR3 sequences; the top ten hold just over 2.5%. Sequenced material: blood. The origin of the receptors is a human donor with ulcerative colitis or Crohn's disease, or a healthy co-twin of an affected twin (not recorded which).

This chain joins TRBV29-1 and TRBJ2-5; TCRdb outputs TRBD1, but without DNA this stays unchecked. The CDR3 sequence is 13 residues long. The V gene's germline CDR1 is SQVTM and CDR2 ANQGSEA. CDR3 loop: CSVEGTGQETQYF.

CDR3 in amino acids: CASSPDTSSTDTQYF. The chain has TRBV9 and TRBJ2-3; TCRdb reports TRBD1, a call that lacks DNA to check it against. CDR3 size: 15 residues. The V gene's germline CDR1 is SGDLS and CDR2 YYNGEE.

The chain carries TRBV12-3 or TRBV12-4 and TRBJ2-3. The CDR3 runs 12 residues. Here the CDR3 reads CASSLVSFGQYF.

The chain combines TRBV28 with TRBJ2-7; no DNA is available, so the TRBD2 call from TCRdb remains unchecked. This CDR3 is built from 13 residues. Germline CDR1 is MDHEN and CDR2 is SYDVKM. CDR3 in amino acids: CASSLSLAYEQYF.

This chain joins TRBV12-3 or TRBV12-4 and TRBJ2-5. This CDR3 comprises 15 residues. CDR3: CASHPTSASQETQYF.

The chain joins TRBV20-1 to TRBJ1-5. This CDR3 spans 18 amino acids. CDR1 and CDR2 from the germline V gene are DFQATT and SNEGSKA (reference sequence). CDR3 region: CSARDLTQGPYSNQPQHF.

CDR3: CSARAPIGGGNEQYF. V and J are TRBV20-1 and TRBJ2-7; the D call of TRBD2 rests on TCRdb alone, since no DNA is present to check it. The CDR3 contains 15 residues. Per the germline V gene, CDR1 is DFQATT and CDR2 is SNEGSKA (reference sequence).

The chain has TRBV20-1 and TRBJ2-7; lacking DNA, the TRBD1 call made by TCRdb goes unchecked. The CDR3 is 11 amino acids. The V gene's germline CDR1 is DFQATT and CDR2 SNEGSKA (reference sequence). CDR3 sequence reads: CSAPGAYEQYF.

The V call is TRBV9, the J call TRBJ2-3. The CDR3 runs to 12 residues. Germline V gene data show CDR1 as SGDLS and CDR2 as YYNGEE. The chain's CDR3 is CASSVEKGTQYF.

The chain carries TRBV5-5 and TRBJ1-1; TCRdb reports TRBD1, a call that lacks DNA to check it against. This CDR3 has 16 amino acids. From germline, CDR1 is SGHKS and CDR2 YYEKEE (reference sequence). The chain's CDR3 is CASSLEASGTGTRAFF.

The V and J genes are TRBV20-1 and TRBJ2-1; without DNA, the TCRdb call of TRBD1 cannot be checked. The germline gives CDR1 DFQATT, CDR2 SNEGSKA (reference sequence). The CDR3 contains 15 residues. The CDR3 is CSADPGHQVRNEQFF.

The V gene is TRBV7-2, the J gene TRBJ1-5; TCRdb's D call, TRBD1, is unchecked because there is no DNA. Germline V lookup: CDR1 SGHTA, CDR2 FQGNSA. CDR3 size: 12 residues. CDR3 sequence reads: CASSNRDGPQHF.

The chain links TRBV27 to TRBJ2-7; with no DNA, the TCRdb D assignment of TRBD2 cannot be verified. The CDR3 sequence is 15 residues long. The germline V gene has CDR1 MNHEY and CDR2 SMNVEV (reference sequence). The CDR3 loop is CASSLLPDNSYEQYF.

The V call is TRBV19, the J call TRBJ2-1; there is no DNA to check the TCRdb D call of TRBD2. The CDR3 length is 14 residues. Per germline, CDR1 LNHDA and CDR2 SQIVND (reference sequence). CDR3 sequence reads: CASNRDYQSNEQFF. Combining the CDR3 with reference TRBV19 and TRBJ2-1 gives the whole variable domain DGGITQSPKYLFRKEGQNVTLSCEQNLNHDAMYWYRQDPGQGLRLIYYSQIVNDFQKGDIAEGYSVSREKKESFPLTVTSAQKNPTAFYLCASNRDYQSNEQFFGPGTRLTVL.

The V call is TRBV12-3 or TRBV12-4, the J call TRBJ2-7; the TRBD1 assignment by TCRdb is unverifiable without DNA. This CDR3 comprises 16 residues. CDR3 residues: CASSHGGQGGFYEQYF.

The CDR3 loop reads CASSFSDEQFF. The V and J genes are TRBV7-9 and TRBJ2-1. The V gene's germline CDR1 is SEHNR and CDR2 FQNEAQ (reference sequence). The CDR3 consists of 11 residues.

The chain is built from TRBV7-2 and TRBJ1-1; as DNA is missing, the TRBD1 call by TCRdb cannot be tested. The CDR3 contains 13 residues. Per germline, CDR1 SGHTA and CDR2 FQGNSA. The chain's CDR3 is CASSFQGDTEAFF.

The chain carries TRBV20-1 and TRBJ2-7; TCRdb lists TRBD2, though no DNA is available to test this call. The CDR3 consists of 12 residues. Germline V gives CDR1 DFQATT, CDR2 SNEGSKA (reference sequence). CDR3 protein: CSARRGQYEQYF.

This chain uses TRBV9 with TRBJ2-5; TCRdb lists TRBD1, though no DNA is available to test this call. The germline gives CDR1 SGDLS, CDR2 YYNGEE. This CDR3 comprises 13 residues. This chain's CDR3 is CASNTGGLETQYF. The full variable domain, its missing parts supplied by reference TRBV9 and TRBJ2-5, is DSGVTQTPKHLITATGQRVTLRCSPRSGDLSVYWYQQSLDQGLQFLIQYYNGEERAKGNILERFSAQQFPDLHSELNLSSLELGDSALYFCASNTGGLETQYFGPGTRLLVL.